Below, one T cell receptor beta chain is given with its context. The antigen remains unidentified. The protocol was immunoSEQ multiplex PCR, while the TCRdb copy is restricted to in-frame clones and leaves out a portion. In the table there are about 110,000 clones, roughly nine tenths of which are singletons. The source of the sample is a study of T cell responses to AZD1222 COVID-19 vaccine. Germline trimming cut 3 bases from V and 0 bases from J; bases unmatched to any gene: 7. The CDR3 loop spans 16 amino acids. The germline CDR1 and CDR2 sequences are MNHEY and SMNVEV (reference sequence). Overall study results and limits: The donors showed a predominance of white British ancestry and of females, with possible underestimation of clonal diversity.

This TCR derives from an adult in good health. The chain is built from TRBV27 and TRBJ1-1, with TRBD1 matching 7 bases. The input for sequencing was peripheral blood, taken on day 0 of AZD1222 vaccination. The CDR3, as DNA: TGTGCCAGCAGTTTCGATTACAGGGGAGTGAACACTGAAGCTTTCTTT. The encoded protein is CASSFDYRGVNTEAFF.